This T cell receptor beta chain was identified in a study of T cells in Graves' hyperthyroidism and ophthalmopathy (dated by TCRdb to the late 2010s). For the study in its entirety: Peripheral blood samples were taken at initial diagnosis, before any treatment was given. TCR V-J signatures able to tell the groups apart were searched for in a discovery cohort of 95 to 100 patients, of whom 43 had Graves' ophthalmopathy and roughly 59 had stable Graves' hyperthyroidism. Whether ophthalmopathy could be predicted prospectively was tested in an independent validation cohort made up of roughly 19 hyperthyroidism patients plus 17 patients who later progressed to ophthalmopathy. The roughly 94 discovery patients were randomly split 7:3 into training and test sets. In addition, the study compared T-cell repertoires in thyroid tissue and in blood from six Graves' hyperthyroidism patients. Once sampling was done, hyperthyroidism patients were given methimazole at a starting dose of 30 mg daily, whereas ophthalmopathy patients were given high-dose intravenous methylprednisolone. The paper reports TCR Vbeta CDR3 sequencing of more than 120 peripheral blood samples: 40 to 45 ophthalmopathy, roughly 74 hyperthyroidism and approximately 17 progressor patients. Results and caveats for the whole study, not just this receptor: A model built on a 13 V-J signature distinguished ophthalmopathy from stable hyperthyroidism, reaching around 90% sensitivity and approximately 81% specificity in cross-validation and 80%/75% in testing. Most expanded thyroid clonotypes (frequency above 0.001) were also found in blood, which suggests that blood repertoires may mirror thyroid immune responses. In validation, the model predicted progression to ophthalmopathy a median of roughly six months before onset, with about 71% sensitivity and just under 75% specificity. Sample size was not statistically predetermined, and blinding of investigators to group allocation was not performed.

This clonotype appeared many times. Its antigen remains undetermined. No quality values exist for individual bases; no much larger clone is one base distant. Stable Graves' hyperthyroidism was defined as the absence of progression to ophthalmopathy over 18 months of follow-up. The hyperthyroidism patients were between 18 and 65 years old and newly diagnosed, with a disease duration of less than 2 months. Any patient with an uncontrolled infection, another autoimmune disease, pregnancy or lactation was excluded. Diagnoses were based on clinical symptoms, serum thyroxine and TRAb, thyroid ultrasound and orbital computed tomography. Ficoll-Paque density gradient centrifugation was used to isolate PBMCs from 8 to 10 ml of fresh peripheral blood. Trizol reagent was used to extract total RNA, and RNA quality was then checked on an Agilent 2100 Bioanalyzer. The CDR3 runs 15 amino acids, cysteine and phenylalanine included. This entry keeps only the CDR3 DNA: 45 bases, framed from base 1. In the germline V gene (reference sequence), CDR1 corresponds to DFQATT and CDR2 to SNEGSKA. Germline trimming amounts to 3 bases on V and 2 bases on J, with 6 as the count of junction bases outside the gene matches.

TCR beta CDR3 regions were amplified from RNA transcripts. A first-round RT-PCR of the TCR CDR3 used the HTBI primer set with the Qiagen OneStep RT-PCR kit. Libraries were constructed in a second round of multiplex PCR, after which size selection and purification were carried out. Paired-end sequencing of the libraries was performed with 100 bp reads on an Illumina HiSeq2000. Per the source publication's procedure: SOAPnuke was used to process the raw data, removing reads that contained adapters or uncalled bases, had a mean Phred below 15, or lacked an exact match to the constant primer or identifier. High-quality paired reads were merged using COPE v1.2.5, and each unique nucleotide sequence was defined as a clonotype. MiTCR v1.1 was used to align clonotypes to the IMGT TRBV, TRBD and TRBJ reference segments. The analysis included only V-J combinations with a frequency above 0.0001, which together covered 98% to 99.2% of the repertoires. The TCS score was defined as the ratio of F50 (clonal expansion) to E x V (chaos), calculated using BLOSUM62-based TCRdist between CDR3 peptides within each V-J. Welch's t-statistics and random forest reduced around 550 V-J features to roughly 13, which were used in a naive Bayes classifier (R e1071). TCRdb reanalyzed the raw reads on its own, using fastp at Q25 for trimming and MiXCR for clone calling, and kept in-frame beta chains. Under each unique CDR3 protein, matching rows form one entry showing the most common genes and DNA. The V and J calls were determined by TCRdb, not by the authors. The table for this sample lists some 180,000 distinct CDR3 sequences; about 17% of them were counted only once. The top ten clones comprise roughly 49% of the sample.

The sequence links TRBV20-1 to TRBJ2-3, with TRBD2 matching 9 junction bases. The sequence was collected from a woman aged 50 to 65 with Graves' hyperthyroidism. Sample: blood. The CDR3 protein: CSASLSGGFTDTQYF. The DNA sequence is as follows: TGCAGTGCTAGTCTTAGCGGGGGTTTCACAGATACGCAGTATTTT.